These 28 T cell receptor beta chains were all obtained from the same sample, sequenced in a study of blood T cell repertoires in COVID-19. Assay: immunoSEQ multiplex PCR; the TCRdb copy retains only in-frame clones and omits some. Of about 63,000 clones listed, 79% are singletons. The sample taken for sequencing was peripheral blood. The receptors stem from a human donor in a cohort sampled during active COVID-19.

V gene TRBV5-1 combines with J gene TRBJ2-7, with D possibly TRBD1 on 6 matching bases. The V end was cut by 4 bases, the J end by 6 bases, with 20 bases between. CDR1 and CDR2 (germline): SGHRS, YFSETQ. This CDR3 is built from 15 residues. CDR3 protein: CASSRDKTGPFEQYF. In DNA form, the CDR3 reads TGCGCCAGCAGCCGGGACAAAACCGGACCTTTCGAGCAGTACTTC.

The count of this clone is one. The V gene is TRBV20-1, the J gene TRBJ2-3, with unresolved D. The CDR3 has 11 amino acids. CDR1 and CDR2 (germline): DFQATT, SNEGSKA (reference sequence). V was clipped by 1 base and J by 6 bases, with 5 bases between them. The CDR3: CSARVRDTQYF. The CDR3 bases are TGCAGTGCTAGAGTTCGGGATACGCAGTATTTT.

The chain employs TRBV30 and TRBJ1-3; D is perhaps TRBD1 (6 bases). From germline, CDR1 is GTSNPN and CDR2 SVGIG (reference sequence). The CDR3 is made up of 15 amino acids. The V end lost 0 bases, the J end lost 7 bases, and 16 bases lay between the germline ends. CDR3 residues: CAWSVLGGRSNTIYF. The CDR3 nucleotides read TGTGCCTGGAGTGTACTAGGGGGACGCAGTAACACCATATATTTT.

The chain has TRBV7-9 and TRBJ2-1, with unresolved D. Trimming cost V 2 bases and J 0 bases, with 11 bases left between them. The CDR3 runs 16 residues. Germline V CDR1 and CDR2: SEHNR, FQNEAQ (reference sequence). The CDR3 reads CASSLIPRSSYNEQFF. In nucleotides, the CDR3 is TGTGCCAGCAGCTTAATTCCGCGGAGCTCCTACAATGAGCAGTTCTTC.

The rearrangement links TRBV7-2 to TRBJ2-1; 10 nucleotides line up with TRBD1. The J segment lost 7 bases and the V segment lost 5 bases, leaving 11 bases of the junction unmatched. Germline loops: CDR1 SGHTA, CDR2 FQGNSA. This CDR3 contains 16 residues. Here the CDR3 reads CASSLRPGTGVNEQFF. DNA of the CDR3: TGTGCCAGCAGCCTTCGGCCGGGGACAGGGGTGAATGAGCAGTTCTTC. Complete variable domain (other parts from reference TRBV7-2 and TRBJ2-1): GAGVSQSPSNKVTEKGKDVELRCDPISGHTALYWYRQSLGQGLEFLIYFQGNSAPDKSGLPSDRFSAERTGGSVSTLTIQRTQQEDSAVYLCASSLRPGTGVNEQFFGPGTRLTVL.

V gene TRBV15 combines with J gene TRBJ1-1, with TRBD1 matching over 10 bases. Germline CDR1 LNHNV, CDR2 YYDKDF (reference sequence). Trimming at V came to 2 bases and at J to 0 bases, leaving 6 bases not matched to a gene. The CDR3 runs 17 residues. The CDR3 DNA follows: TGTGCCACCAGCAGACTCCCGGGACAGGGGATGAACACTGAAGCTTTCTTT. Encoded protein: CATSRLPGQGMNTEAFF.

This clone was counted a few times. The chain couples TRBV7-2 to TRBJ1-5; D not certain. CDR1 is SGHTA, CDR2 FQGNSA, per germline. V shed 1 base and J shed 3 bases, with 10 bases lying between them. There are 15 residues in the CDR3. As DNA, the CDR3 is TGTGCCAGCAGCTTAGGGAGGCCTAACAATCAGCCCCAGCATTTT. The encoded protein is CASSLGRPNNQPQHF.

In its sample, this clone was seen a few times. The chain combines TRBV28 with TRBJ1-5, with a tentative D call TRBD1 (6 bases). The CDR3 loop spans 15 amino acids. Germline loops: CDR1 MDHEN, CDR2 SYDVKM. V gave up 3 bases and J gave up 5 bases, with 14 bases separating them. The CDR3 nucleotides are TGTGCCAGCAGTTTTTCAGGGGCACTATATCAGCCCCAGCATTTT. This codes for CASSFSGALYQPQHF.

This clone appeared once. The chain employs TRBV24-1 and TRBJ1-4; 11 nucleotides line up with TRBD1. The V segment lost 4 bases and the J segment 8 bases; nucleotides outside the gene matches: 8. Germline V gene sequence: CDR1 KGHDR, CDR2 SFDVKD. The CDR3 has 16 residues. CDR3: CATSDSGTGGGEKLFF. CDR3 bases: TGTGCCACCAGTGACTCAGGGACAGGGGGAGGCGAAAAACTGTTTTTT.

The chain uses TRBV29-1 and TRBJ2-6; maybe TRBD2 (6 bases). Germline CDR1 reads SQVTM; CDR2 reads ANQGSEA. Trimming removed 6 bases from V and 2 bases from J, with 11 bases in between. The CDR3 covers 14 residues. Here the CDR3 reads CSVERAAGANVLTF. The CDR3 nucleotides are TGCAGCGTCGAGCGGGCGGCTGGGGCCAACGTCCTGACTTTC.

The V call is TRBV7-6, the J call TRBJ2-3, with a possible D match to TRBD2 (5 bases). The germline gives CDR1 SGHVS, CDR2 FNYEAQ. Deletions cut 5 bases from V and 6 bases from J, with 18 bases between. The CDR3 consists of 15 residues. CDR3 sequence: CASSGRTGRGDTQYF. The CDR3 nucleotides are TGTGCCAGCAGCGGACGTACGGGGAGAGGGGATACGCAGTATTTT.

The V and J genes are TRBV7-8 and TRBJ2-5; D is unresolved. V lost 3 bases to trimming and J lost 1 base, with 9 bases between them. This CDR3 has 14 residues. Germline-derived CDR1 and CDR2 are SGHVS and FQNEAQ. The CDR3 nucleotides read TGTGCCAGCAGCTTGACTGGAATCCAAGAGACCCAGTACTTC. Translated, it gives CASSLTGIQETQYF.

This sequence joins TRBV24-1 and TRBJ2-1; D is undetermined. This CDR3 region has 15 residues. V was clipped by 1 base and J by 0 bases, with 6 bases between them. The germline gives CDR1 KGHDR, CDR2 SFDVKD. CDR3 DNA: TGTGCCACCAGTGATTTATCCAGCTCCTACAATGAGCAGTTCTTC. Translated: CATSDLSSSYNEQFF.

This chain links TRBV7-6 with TRBJ1-3; TRBD1 matches 9 bases. J gave up 8 bases and V 4 bases, and 9 bases lay outside the gene matches. The CDR3 extends over 15 amino acids. Germline V gene lookup returns CDR1 SGHVS and CDR2 FNYEAQ. The CDR3 protein is CASSSDRGTRDTIYF. The CDR3 DNA is TGTGCCAGCAGCTCCGACAGGGGGACTAGAGACACCATATATTTT.

This clone was counted only a few times. The V call is TRBV30, the J call TRBJ2-3; TRBD2 matches 13 bases. The CDR3 loop spans 16 amino acids. Trimming at V came to 4 bases and at J to 6 bases, leaving 10 bases not matched to a gene. From germline, CDR1 is GTSNPN and CDR2 SVGIG (reference sequence). CDR3 coding DNA: TGTGCCTGGACCCCCGGGACTAGCGGGGCCGGGGATACGCAGTATTTT. Translation: CAWTPGTSGAGDTQYF.

This clone came up a few times. This chain joins TRBV19 and TRBJ1-5; TRBD1 agrees at 11 bases. Germline V CDR1 and CDR2: LNHDA, SQIVND (reference sequence). Trimming cost V 6 bases and J 6 bases; bases outside gene matches: 4. The CDR3 consists of 14 residues. The CDR3: CASSGQGAGQPQHF. The DNA for the CDR3 is TGTGCCAGTAGCGGACAGGGGGCGGGTCAGCCCCAGCATTTT.

The chain employs TRBV15 and TRBJ1-4, with D maybe TRBD1 (5 bases). V dropped 7 bases and J dropped 3 bases, with 15 bases sitting between them. Germline V gene sequence: CDR1 LNHNV, CDR2 YYDKDF (reference sequence). The CDR3 is 15 amino acids. As DNA, the CDR3 is TGTGCCACCAATGAGAGGAGGGGTGCTAATGAAAAACTGTTTTTT. It translates to CATNERRGANEKLFF. Full variable domain (outside the CDR3, taken from reference TRBV15 and TRBJ1-4): DAMVIQNPRYQVTQFGKPVTLSCSQTLNHNVMYWYQQKSSQAPKLLFHYYDKDFNNEADTPDNFQSRRPNTSFCFLDIRSPGLGDTAMYLCATNERRGANEKLFFGSGTQLSVL.

This chain uses TRBV28 with TRBJ1-6; TRBD1 agrees at 12 bases. The germline V gene has CDR1 MDHEN and CDR2 SYDVKM. With V trimmed by 8 bases and J by 5 bases, 4 bases remained unmatched. The CDR3 runs 15 residues. The CDR3 DNA sequence: TGTGCCAGCCGGGGACAGGGGGCAAATAATTCACCCCTCCACTTT. Protein: CASRGQGANNSPLHF.

The V and J genes are TRBV4-2 and TRBJ2-1; D remains unclear. CDR3 length equals 13 residues. Germline lookup yields CDR1 LGHNA and CDR2 YNFKEQ. V was clipped by 5 bases and J by 8 bases, with 13 bases between them. The CDR3 bases are TGTGCCAGCAGCGTCCGCCGGAGCGATGAGCAGTTCTTC. Protein sequence: CASSVRRSDEQFF.

The chain is built from TRBV10-3 and TRBJ1-1, with 7 positions matching TRBD1. The CDR3 is 13 residues long. V lost 6 bases, J lost 6 bases, and 7 bases stayed unmatched. CDR1 is ENHRY, CDR2 SYGVKD, per germline. The CDR3 DNA reads TGTGCCATCAGGGGGACCGGGACAGCTGAAGCTTTCTTT. Protein product: CAIRGTGTAEAFF.

This clone appeared a single time. This rearrangement joins TRBV28 to TRBJ2-7, with 7 bases lining up with TRBD1. The CDR3 has 14 amino acids. The trim removed 5 bases at V and 2 bases at J, leaving 6 bases unmatched. Germline V gene data show CDR1 as MDHEN and CDR2 as SYDVKM. The CDR3 DNA reads TGTGCCAGCAGTCGTCGACAGGGTGCCTACGAGCAGTACTTC. Its protein is CASSRRQGAYEQYF.

In this sample, this clone turned up many times. The gene calls are TRBV12-3 or TRBV12-4 and TRBJ1-1; no definite D call. The CDR3 loop spans 13 amino acids. V lost 6 bases and J 3 bases, leaving 11 bases between the germline ends. CDR3 nucleotide sequence: TGTGCCAGCAGACCCGTAACGGACACTGAAGCTTTCTTT. Encoded protein: CASRPVTDTEAFF.

This chain links TRBV9 with TRBJ2-1; TRBD2 agrees at 10 bases. The CDR3 extends over 12 amino acids. Germline V gives CDR1 SGDLS, CDR2 YYNGEE. The ends lost 7 bases at V and 8 bases at J; junction bases unmatched: 3. The CDR3 protein is CASGLAGDEQFF. The CDR3 bases are TGTGCCAGCGGGCTAGCGGGAGATGAGCAGTTCTTC.

The V and J genes are TRBV24-1 and TRBJ2-2, with 7 bases aligning to TRBD1. The V gene's germline CDR1 is KGHDR and CDR2 SFDVKD. This CDR3 comprises 14 residues. V dropped 3 bases and J dropped 5; count of bases not matched to a gene: 2. The CDR3: CATSDQTGTGELFF. DNA for the CDR3: TGTGCCACCAGTGATCAGACAGGGACCGGGGAGCTGTTTTTT.

The chain has TRBV5-4 and TRBJ2-5; perhaps TRBD2 as D (5 bases). Trimming took off 7 bases at V and 1 base at J, with 11 bases between the two ends. Per germline, CDR1 SGHNT and CDR2 YYREEE (reference sequence). The CDR3 length is 13 residues. CDR3: CASGPGFQETQYF. The DNA for the CDR3 is TGTGCCAGCGGCCCGGGATTCCAAGAGACCCAGTACTTC.

The chain couples TRBV4-1 to TRBJ2-1, with unresolved D. V lost 0 bases to trimming and J lost 7 bases, with 7 bases between them. Germline V gene data show CDR1 as MGHRA and CDR2 as YSYEKL. The CDR3 covers 13 residues. This CDR3 reads CASSQEPGNEQFF. DNA for the CDR3: TGCGCCAGCAGCCAAGAACCCGGGAATGAGCAGTTCTTC.

The chain recombines TRBV12-3 or TRBV12-4 with TRBJ1-2; 10 positions match TRBD1. This CDR3 has 13 residues. V lost 6 bases, J lost 5 bases, and 3 bases stayed unmatched. The CDR3 nucleotides are TGTGCCAGCAGATTGGGACAGGGGTATGGCTACACCTTC. The encoded protein is CASRLGQGYGYTF.

The CDR3 DNA follows: TGTGCCAGCAGTTACGAGCCGACCAAAAACATTCAGTACTTC. This gives the protein CASSYEPTKNIQYF. The chain joins TRBV6-5 to TRBJ2-4; D uncertain. The CDR3 loop spans 14 amino acids. Per the germline V gene, CDR1 is MNHEY and CDR2 is SVGAGI. Trimming removed 2 bases from V and 2 bases from J, with 7 bases in between.